This TCR beta chain was sequenced for a study of blood T cell repertoires in COVID-19. For the study at large: Material from acute and convalescent COVID-19 was sourced from the United States, Italy and Spain. Sources were T cells, B-cell-depleted T cells, or PBMCs; the material itself was cDNA or gDNA.

This clone was observed many times. The CDR3 runs 15 residues. The ends lost 4 bases at V and 5 bases at J; junction bases unmatched: 9. Germline assignment: CDR1 SGHRS and CDR2 YFSETQ. Profiling relied on immunoSEQ multiplex PCR, and the TCRdb table lists in-frame clones only, not all of them. The sample has some 190,000 clones; under 90% are singletons. The V call is TRBV5-1, the J call TRBJ2-4; 7 bases are a match to TRBD1. The receptor's source is a man in his sixties with acute or convalescent COVID-19. Sequencing was performed on peripheral blood. CDR3 region: CASSIAVGTENIQYF. In nucleotides, the CDR3 is TGCGCCAGCAGCATCGCCGTAGGGACAGAAAACATTCAGTACTTC.